The rows below give T cell receptor beta chains drawn from one sample of a study of blood T cell repertoires in COVID-19. Clones were read by immunoSEQ multiplex PCR, and TCRdb kept only the in-frame ones, dropping some. Of a few hundred thousand clones in the sample, approximately 80% were seen once. Sequencing was carried out using peripheral blood. These receptor sequences come from a human donor in a cohort sampled during active COVID-19. Each CDR3 is given with its conserved first and last residue. Fields, in order: CDR3 DNA, CDR3 protein, D gene, V gene, clone size, J gene. The D gene is left open where the match is weak. Size is stated for part of the rows, as once, few or many counts, or as a class when the clone is expanded.

CDR3nt: TGTGCCAGCAGCCACAGAACGGGAGGTGAGCAGTTCTTC
CDR3aa: CASSHRTGGEQFF
d_gene: TRBD2
v_gene: TRBV14
abundance: once
j_gene: TRBJ2-1

CDR3nt: TGTGCCAGCAGCTTGTCGCGGGGCGGCTCCTATAATTCACCCCTCCACTTT
CDR3aa: CASSLSRGGSYNSPLHF
d_gene: -
v_gene: TRBV5-4
abundance: -
j_gene: TRBJ1-6

CDR3nt: TGTGCCAGCAGCCCGACGGGGGGCCGGTACAATGAGCAGTTCTTC
CDR3aa: CASSPTGGRYNEQFF
d_gene: -
v_gene: TRBV7-2
abundance: -
j_gene: TRBJ2-1

CDR3nt: TGTGCCAGCAGTGAATACGGGACAGGGAACACTGAAGCTTTCTTT
CDR3aa: CASSEYGTGNTEAFF
d_gene: TRBD1
v_gene: TRBV25-1
abundance: -
j_gene: TRBJ1-1

CDR3nt: TGCGCCAGCAGTGACCCCCCTATTCCTAATGAGCAGTTCTTC
CDR3aa: CASSDPPIPNEQFF
d_gene: -
v_gene: TRBV10-2
abundance: once
j_gene: TRBJ2-1

CDR3nt: TGTGCCTGGATGGGACAGAGGAACACTGAAGCTTTCTTT
CDR3aa: CAWMGQRNTEAFF
d_gene: TRBD1
v_gene: TRBV30
abundance: -
j_gene: TRBJ1-1

CDR3nt: TGTGCCAGCAGCTTAGAGGGGGGGGTTAATTCACCCCTCCACTTT
CDR3aa: CASSLEGGVNSPLHF
d_gene: -
v_gene: TRBV7-6
abundance: -
j_gene: TRBJ1-6

CDR3nt: TGTGCCAGCATCCCTTCGGACAGGGTTGGCAATGAGCAGTTCTTC
CDR3aa: CASIPSDRVGNEQFF
d_gene: TRBD1
v_gene: TRBV28
abundance: -
j_gene: TRBJ2-1

CDR3nt: TGCAGCGGCACGGGACTCCCCCTTTCGAGCTCCTACAATGAGCAGTTCTTC
CDR3aa: CSGTGLPLSSSYNEQFF
d_gene: -
v_gene: TRBV29-1
abundance: once
j_gene: TRBJ2-1

CDR3nt: TGTGCCAGCTCCTCGGGGGGCGCAGGAAACACCATATATTTT
CDR3aa: CASSSGGAGNTIYF
d_gene: -
v_gene: TRBV7-2
abundance: -
j_gene: TRBJ1-3

CDR3nt: TGTGCCAGCAGTCTGCCACTGGAGTTATCCTACGAGCAGTACTTC
CDR3aa: CASSLPLELSYEQYF
d_gene: -
v_gene: TRBV28
abundance: -
j_gene: TRBJ2-7

CDR3nt: TGTGCCAGCAGCGAGGCCCTAGCGGGAGGCCTCAATGAGCAGTTCTTC
CDR3aa: CASSEALAGGLNEQFF
d_gene: TRBD2
v_gene: TRBV9
abundance: -
j_gene: TRBJ2-1

CDR3nt: TGCGCCAGCAGCTTACTAGCTGTGGCCCAACATACGCAGTATTTT
CDR3aa: CASSLLAVAQHTQYF
d_gene: -
v_gene: TRBV5-1
abundance: -
j_gene: TRBJ2-3

CDR3nt: TGCGCCAGCAGCTGGGAGGGCAGGAACAATGAGCAGTTCTTC
CDR3aa: CASSWEGRNNEQFF
d_gene: TRBD2
v_gene: TRBV5-1
abundance: -
j_gene: TRBJ2-1

CDR3nt: TGTGCCAGCTCACAACAGGAAAGCAATCAGCCCCAGCATTTT
CDR3aa: CASSQQESNQPQHF
d_gene: -
v_gene: TRBV18
abundance: few
j_gene: TRBJ1-5

CDR3nt: TGTGCCAGCAGCTTTGGAGCGAATTCACCCCTCCACTTT
CDR3aa: CASSFGANSPLHF
d_gene: -
v_gene: TRBV5-6
abundance: -
j_gene: TRBJ1-6

CDR3nt: TGTGCCAGCAGCACCTCTAGCGGAATCACAGATACGCAGTATTTT
CDR3aa: CASSTSSGITDTQYF
d_gene: TRBD2
v_gene: TRBV7-2
abundance: -
j_gene: TRBJ2-3

CDR3nt: TGTGCCAGCAGCCAAAGGACTAGCGCAGCGAACACCGGGGAGCTGTTTTTT
CDR3aa: CASSQRTSAANTGELFF
d_gene: TRBD2
v_gene: TRBV4-2
abundance: -
j_gene: TRBJ2-2

CDR3nt: TGTGCCAGCAAGCCAGGGGGAGAGACCCAGTACTTC
CDR3aa: CASKPGGETQYF
d_gene: TRBD1
v_gene: TRBV11-2
abundance: few
j_gene: TRBJ2-5

CDR3nt: TGTGCCAGCAGCGACAGAGCGGGAGCCTCGACGAGGTTCTTC
CDR3aa: CASSDRAGASTRFF
d_gene: TRBD2
v_gene: TRBV3-1/TRBV3-2
abundance: -
j_gene: TRBJ2-1

CDR3nt: TGTGCCAGCTCACCACTTGCATCCGGGGAGACCCAGTACTTC
CDR3aa: CASSPLASGETQYF
d_gene: -
v_gene: TRBV18
abundance: -
j_gene: TRBJ2-5

CDR3nt: TGTGCCAGCAGTCCAAACGGGGGGTTTCTAGCGGGAGTTTACAATGAGCAGTTCTTC
CDR3aa: CASSPNGGFLAGVYNEQFF
d_gene: TRBD2
v_gene: TRBV28
abundance: -
j_gene: TRBJ2-1

CDR3nt: TGTGCCAGCAGGACGGACAGGGGGCGCAGGTCACCCCTCCACTTT
CDR3aa: CASRTDRGRRSPLHF
d_gene: TRBD1
v_gene: TRBV2
abundance: -
j_gene: TRBJ1-6

CDR3nt: TGTGCCAGCAGCAAACCTAGCGGGGGAAAACATGAGCAGTTCTTC
CDR3aa: CASSKPSGGKHEQFF
d_gene: TRBD2
v_gene: TRBV11-2
abundance: once
j_gene: TRBJ2-1

CDR3nt: TGCGCCAGCAGCCGGCCCGAGTCGGGTTTGTTGGACTATGGCTACACCTTC
CDR3aa: CASSRPESGLLDYGYTF
d_gene: -
v_gene: TRBV4-1
abundance: -
j_gene: TRBJ1-2

CDR3nt: TGTGCCAGCACCTCTAGACAGGGTCCCACTGAAGCTTTCTTT
CDR3aa: CASTSRQGPTEAFF
d_gene: TRBD1
v_gene: TRBV5-4
abundance: -
j_gene: TRBJ1-1

CDR3nt: TGCGCCAGCAGCTTGGGACAGGAGCAGTACTTC
CDR3aa: CASSLGQEQYF
d_gene: -
v_gene: TRBV5-1
abundance: -
j_gene: TRBJ2-7

CDR3nt: TGTGCCACCAGCAGAGATATTGCCGGGGCCTACGAGCAGTACTTC
CDR3aa: CATSRDIAGAYEQYF
d_gene: -
v_gene: TRBV15
abundance: -
j_gene: TRBJ2-7

CDR3nt: TGTGCCTGGAGTGTCTTGCCTAGCGGGGATGAGCAGTTCTTC
CDR3aa: CAWSVLPSGDEQFF
d_gene: TRBD2
v_gene: TRBV30
abundance: -
j_gene: TRBJ2-1

CDR3nt: TGTGCCAGCAGGGGCCAGTTCGCCGGGGAGCTGTTTTTT
CDR3aa: CASRGQFAGELFF
d_gene: -
v_gene: TRBV28
abundance: -
j_gene: TRBJ2-2

CDR3nt: TGTGCCAGCAGTTCAGCCGGGACAGGGAGGAGCTACACCTTC
CDR3aa: CASSSAGTGRSYTF
d_gene: TRBD1
v_gene: TRBV7-2
abundance: -
j_gene: TRBJ1-2

CDR3nt: TGTGCCAGCAGCCACCGAACAGGACAGGGAGGTTTTGGGACCCAGTACTTC
CDR3aa: CASSHRTGQGGFGTQYF
d_gene: TRBD1
v_gene: TRBV7-9
abundance: -
j_gene: TRBJ2-5

CDR3nt: TGTGCCAGCAGGGGACAGGTGACAAACATTCAGTACTTC
CDR3aa: CASRGQVTNIQYF
d_gene: TRBD1
v_gene: TRBV2
abundance: -
j_gene: TRBJ2-4

CDR3nt: TGTGCCAGCAGCCCGGAAACCAGGGGTAACTATGGCTACACCTTC
CDR3aa: CASSPETRGNYGYTF
d_gene: -
v_gene: TRBV2
abundance: -
j_gene: TRBJ1-2

CDR3nt: TGTGCCAGCTCACGACTAGAGGGTGAGCAGTTCTTC
CDR3aa: CASSRLEGEQFF
d_gene: -
v_gene: TRBV18
abundance: once
j_gene: TRBJ2-1

CDR3nt: TGTGCCAGCAATGGGGACAGGTACACAGATACGCAGTATTTT
CDR3aa: CASNGDRYTDTQYF
d_gene: TRBD1
v_gene: TRBV28
abundance: -
j_gene: TRBJ2-3

CDR3nt: TGTGCCAGCAGCCCAACAGGGTTGGACGGGGAGCTGTTTTTT
CDR3aa: CASSPTGLDGELFF
d_gene: -
v_gene: TRBV6-4
abundance: -
j_gene: TRBJ2-2

CDR3nt: TGTGCCAGCAGTGAATGGGCGGGACAGGGAATTTACGAGCAGTACTTC
CDR3aa: CASSEWAGQGIYEQYF
d_gene: TRBD1
v_gene: TRBV2
abundance: -
j_gene: TRBJ2-7

CDR3nt: TGTGCCAGCAGTTTTGTGGCGGGAGCCACCTACGAGCAGTACTTC
CDR3aa: CASSFVAGATYEQYF
d_gene: TRBD2
v_gene: TRBV27
abundance: many
j_gene: TRBJ2-7

CDR3nt: TGTGCCAGTAGTAGGGGAGGGCAGGGGAGCCAGCCCCAGCATTTT
CDR3aa: CASSRGGQGSQPQHF
d_gene: -
v_gene: TRBV19
abundance: few
j_gene: TRBJ1-5

CDR3nt: TGTGCCAGCAGTTTACTCTGGCTAGCGGGAGTAGGAGAGACCCAGTACTTC
CDR3aa: CASSLLWLAGVGETQYF
d_gene: TRBD2
v_gene: TRBV27
abundance: few
j_gene: TRBJ2-5

CDR3nt: TGTGCCAGCAGCTTAGCCCGGGGGGCGATTAATTCACCCCTCCACTTT
CDR3aa: CASSLARGAINSPLHF
d_gene: -
v_gene: TRBV7-2
abundance: few
j_gene: TRBJ1-6

CDR3nt: TGTGCCAGCGGTGAGGGACAGGGTGGTCAGCCCCAGCATTTT
CDR3aa: CASGEGQGGQPQHF
d_gene: TRBD1
v_gene: TRBV28
abundance: -
j_gene: TRBJ1-5

CDR3nt: TGTGCCAGCAGTCCGCGGGACAGGGGTCGGTCACCCCTCCACTTT
CDR3aa: CASSPRDRGRSPLHF
d_gene: TRBD1
v_gene: TRBV28
abundance: -
j_gene: TRBJ1-6

CDR3nt: TGTGCCAGCAGCTTAGAGAAGGGGACTAGCGGAAATGAGCAGTTCTTC
CDR3aa: CASSLEKGTSGNEQFF
d_gene: TRBD2
v_gene: TRBV7-8
abundance: -
j_gene: TRBJ2-1

CDR3nt: TGTGCCAGCAGCACCAGACTAGCGGCTAATACAGATACGCAGTATTTT
CDR3aa: CASSTRLAANTDTQYF
d_gene: TRBD2
v_gene: TRBV5-5
abundance: -
j_gene: TRBJ2-3

CDR3nt: TGTGCCATCAGTGACTCTGGGACAGGTTCTGCTGAAGCTTTCTTT
CDR3aa: CAISDSGTGSAEAFF
d_gene: TRBD1
v_gene: TRBV10-3
abundance: -
j_gene: TRBJ1-1

CDR3nt: TGTGCCAGCAGTGAAGTTAGCAGCTCGGGGACTGAAGCTTTCTTT
CDR3aa: CASSEVSSSGTEAFF
d_gene: -
v_gene: TRBV2
abundance: once
j_gene: TRBJ1-1

CDR3nt: TGTGCCAGCAGCTTAGCGATAGCAGTTAACAATGAGCAGTTCTTC
CDR3aa: CASSLAIAVNNEQFF
d_gene: -
v_gene: TRBV7-9
abundance: -
j_gene: TRBJ2-1

CDR3nt: TGTGCCAGCAGTGTAAGGGAGCGAAGCTCCTACAATGAGCAGTTCTTC
CDR3aa: CASSVRERSSYNEQFF
d_gene: -
v_gene: TRBV6-1
abundance: -
j_gene: TRBJ2-1

CDR3nt: TGTGCCAGCAGCCCCTTCTCTGGGGGCCTTAGCACAGATACGCAGTATTTT
CDR3aa: CASSPFSGGLSTDTQYF
d_gene: -
v_gene: TRBV9
abundance: many
j_gene: TRBJ2-3

CDR3nt: TGTGCCACCAGTGACCCCAGTGACGAGCAGTACTTC
CDR3aa: CATSDPSDEQYF
d_gene: -
v_gene: TRBV24-1
abundance: few
j_gene: TRBJ2-7

CDR3nt: TGCGCCAGCAGCCAGGACAGGGGGATCTACGAGCAGTACTTC
CDR3aa: CASSQDRGIYEQYF
d_gene: TRBD1
v_gene: TRBV5-1
abundance: -
j_gene: TRBJ2-7

CDR3nt: TGTGCCAGCAGCCTGGGACAGAAGAACACTGAAGCTTTCTTT
CDR3aa: CASSLGQKNTEAFF
d_gene: TRBD1
v_gene: TRBV3-1/TRBV3-2
abundance: -
j_gene: TRBJ1-1

CDR3nt: TGCGCCAGCAGCTTGAGCAATGAAGGCTACACCTTC
CDR3aa: CASSLSNEGYTF
d_gene: -
v_gene: TRBV5-1
abundance: -
j_gene: TRBJ1-2

CDR3nt: TGTGCCAGCAACTTACACAGGGTTTGGGGCACAGATACGCAGTATTTT
CDR3aa: CASNLHRVWGTDTQYF
d_gene: -
v_gene: TRBV2
abundance: -
j_gene: TRBJ2-3

CDR3nt: TGCGCCAGCAGCTTGGCGGCAGGGACGAACACCGGGGAGCTGTTTTTT
CDR3aa: CASSLAAGTNTGELFF
d_gene: -
v_gene: TRBV5-1
abundance: -
j_gene: TRBJ2-2

CDR3nt: TGTGCCAGCAGTTTAAGCGGGAGTTTGACCGGGGAGCTGTTTTTT
CDR3aa: CASSLSGSLTGELFF
d_gene: TRBD2
v_gene: TRBV28
abundance: -
j_gene: TRBJ2-2

CDR3nt: TGTGCCAGCAGCCAACGTCGGGAGCTGTTTTTT
CDR3aa: CASSQRRELFF
d_gene: -
v_gene: TRBV3-1/TRBV3-2
abundance: -
j_gene: TRBJ2-2